The rows below give T cell receptor beta chains drawn from one sample of a study of blood T cell repertoires in COVID-19. Sequenced by immunoSEQ multiplex PCR; TCRdb stores in-frame clones only, minus some. The sample records about 150,000 clones, roughly 80% being singletons. Sequenced material: peripheral blood. Receptor source: a man in his fifties with acute or convalescent COVID-19. The CDR3 runs from the conserved cysteine through the conserved F or W. The D gene is left open where the match is weak. Size is omitted from some rows. Given values are once, few, many or a class for expanded clones.

j_call: TRBJ1-1
d_call: TRBD1
clone_size: NA
v_call: TRBV4-1
cdr3_nt: TGCGCCAGCAGCCCGGGACAGGGGACCACTGAAGCTTTCTTT
cdr3_aa: CASSPGQGTTEAFF

j_call: TRBJ2-2
d_call: TRBD1
clone_size: NA
v_call: TRBV27
cdr3_nt: TGTGCCAGCGGGGAGAGGGGGCGACCCACCGGGGAGCTGTTTTTT
cdr3_aa: CASGERGRPTGELFF

j_call: TRBJ2-7
d_call: NA
clone_size: few
v_call: TRBV9
cdr3_nt: TGTGCCAGCAGCGTAGGAGTTGGAGGGACGGCCCCCTACGAGCAGTACTTC
cdr3_aa: CASSVGVGGTAPYEQYF

j_call: TRBJ1-2
d_call: NA
clone_size: NA
v_call: TRBV12-3/TRBV12-4
cdr3_nt: TGTGCCAGCAGTTTAATGGCAAAGCGTGGCTACACCTTC
cdr3_aa: CASSLMAKRGYTF

j_call: TRBJ1-1
d_call: NA
clone_size: NA
v_call: TRBV6-5
cdr3_nt: TGTGCCAGCAGTTTAGATGGGCAGAACACTGAAGCTTTCTTT
cdr3_aa: CASSLDGQNTEAFF

j_call: TRBJ2-6
d_call: TRBD1
clone_size: NA
v_call: TRBV28
cdr3_nt: TGTGCCAGCAGTCCCAGGACAGGGGCCAGCTCTGGGGCCAACGTCCTGACTTTC
cdr3_aa: CASSPRTGASSGANVLTF

j_call: TRBJ1-1
d_call: TRBD1
clone_size: NA
v_call: TRBV18
cdr3_nt: TGTGCCAGCTCACCAACCTGGACAGGACGAAACACTGAAGCTTTCTTT
cdr3_aa: CASSPTWTGRNTEAFF

j_call: TRBJ2-6
d_call: TRBD1
clone_size: NA
v_call: TRBV5-1
cdr3_nt: TGCGCCAGCAGCTTGGCCGGGACAGGGGGCGCCGGTGGGGCCAACGTCCTGACTTTC
cdr3_aa: CASSLAGTGGAGGANVLTF

j_call: TRBJ2-1
d_call: NA
clone_size: NA
v_call: TRBV4-2
cdr3_nt: TGTGCCAGCAGCCAAGAGACGGGCTCCTACAATGAGCAGTTCTTC
cdr3_aa: CASSQETGSYNEQFF

j_call: TRBJ2-1
d_call: TRBD2
clone_size: NA
v_call: TRBV15
cdr3_nt: TGTGCCACCAGCAGATTCGCCGGACTAGCAGGGAATGAGCAGTTCTTC
cdr3_aa: CATSRFAGLAGNEQFF

j_call: TRBJ1-2
d_call: TRBD1
clone_size: NA
v_call: TRBV14
cdr3_nt: TGTGCCAGCAGTCCGGGACAGAGCTATGGCTACACCTTC
cdr3_aa: CASSPGQSYGYTF

j_call: TRBJ2-3
d_call: TRBD1
clone_size: NA
v_call: TRBV28
cdr3_nt: TGTGCCAGCAGTAGCCATACAGGGGCAGATACGCAGTATTTT
cdr3_aa: CASSSHTGADTQYF

j_call: TRBJ1-5
d_call: NA
clone_size: NA
v_call: TRBV15
cdr3_nt: TGTGCCACCAGCAGAGGTCCAGGGAGCAATCAGCCCCAGCATTTT
cdr3_aa: CATSRGPGSNQPQHF

j_call: TRBJ2-7
d_call: TRBD1
clone_size: NA
v_call: TRBV19
cdr3_nt: TGTGCCAGTAGTGAGGGACAGGGGACCTACGAGCAGTACTTC
cdr3_aa: CASSEGQGTYEQYF

j_call: TRBJ1-6
d_call: NA
clone_size: NA
v_call: TRBV28
cdr3_nt: TGTGCCAGCACTCTGGGGCAGGGGCGGACACCCCTCCACTTT
cdr3_aa: CASTLGQGRTPLHF

j_call: TRBJ2-2
d_call: TRBD2
clone_size: few
v_call: TRBV15
cdr3_nt: TGTGCCACCGGAAACGGGGGGACCACCGGGGAGCTGTTTTTT
cdr3_aa: CATGNGGTTGELFF

j_call: TRBJ2-3
d_call: NA
clone_size: NA
v_call: TRBV25-1
cdr3_nt: TGTGCCAGCAGTGAAAGGGGGGGGGCGCCTACGCAGTATTTT
cdr3_aa: CASSERGGAPTQYF

j_call: TRBJ1-2
d_call: TRBD1
clone_size: NA
v_call: TRBV5-6
cdr3_nt: TGTGCCAGCAGCACTGGACAGGGGGCTAACTATGGCTACACCTTC
cdr3_aa: CASSTGQGANYGYTF

j_call: TRBJ1-3
d_call: TRBD1
clone_size: NA
v_call: TRBV6-2/TRBV6-3
cdr3_nt: TGTGCCAGCAGCCCTACTCGGACAGGGTCAGGAAACACCATATATTTT
cdr3_aa: CASSPTRTGSGNTIYF

j_call: TRBJ2-7
d_call: NA
clone_size: NA
v_call: TRBV3-1/TRBV3-2
cdr3_nt: TGTGCCAGCAGCCAAGAGGGAGGACAAAGGAACGAGCAGTACTTC
cdr3_aa: CASSQEGGQRNEQYF

j_call: TRBJ1-1
d_call: NA
clone_size: NA
v_call: TRBV6-5
cdr3_nt: TGTGCCAGCGAGTTTTCCCCCGCTTCTGAAGCTTTCTTT
cdr3_aa: CASEFSPASEAFF

j_call: TRBJ2-5
d_call: NA
clone_size: NA
v_call: TRBV5-4
cdr3_nt: TGTGCCAGCTTCAGGGTTGGAGAGACCCAGTACTTC
cdr3_aa: CASFRVGETQYF

j_call: TRBJ1-2
d_call: TRBD1
clone_size: NA
v_call: TRBV2
cdr3_nt: TGTGCCAGCAGTGAATTGCGAGGGACAGGGTCATTCAGGGGCTACACCTTC
cdr3_aa: CASSELRGTGSFRGYTF

j_call: TRBJ2-1
d_call: TRBD2
clone_size: NA
v_call: TRBV3-1/TRBV3-2
cdr3_nt: TGTGCCAGCAGACCCGGACTAGCGGGGGTGCTAAGCTCCTACAATGAGCAGTTCTTC
cdr3_aa: CASRPGLAGVLSSYNEQFF

j_call: TRBJ2-2
d_call: TRBD1
clone_size: NA
v_call: TRBV5-4
cdr3_nt: TGTGCCAGCAGCTCAGGGACAGCCACCGGGGAGCTGTTTTTT
cdr3_aa: CASSSGTATGELFF